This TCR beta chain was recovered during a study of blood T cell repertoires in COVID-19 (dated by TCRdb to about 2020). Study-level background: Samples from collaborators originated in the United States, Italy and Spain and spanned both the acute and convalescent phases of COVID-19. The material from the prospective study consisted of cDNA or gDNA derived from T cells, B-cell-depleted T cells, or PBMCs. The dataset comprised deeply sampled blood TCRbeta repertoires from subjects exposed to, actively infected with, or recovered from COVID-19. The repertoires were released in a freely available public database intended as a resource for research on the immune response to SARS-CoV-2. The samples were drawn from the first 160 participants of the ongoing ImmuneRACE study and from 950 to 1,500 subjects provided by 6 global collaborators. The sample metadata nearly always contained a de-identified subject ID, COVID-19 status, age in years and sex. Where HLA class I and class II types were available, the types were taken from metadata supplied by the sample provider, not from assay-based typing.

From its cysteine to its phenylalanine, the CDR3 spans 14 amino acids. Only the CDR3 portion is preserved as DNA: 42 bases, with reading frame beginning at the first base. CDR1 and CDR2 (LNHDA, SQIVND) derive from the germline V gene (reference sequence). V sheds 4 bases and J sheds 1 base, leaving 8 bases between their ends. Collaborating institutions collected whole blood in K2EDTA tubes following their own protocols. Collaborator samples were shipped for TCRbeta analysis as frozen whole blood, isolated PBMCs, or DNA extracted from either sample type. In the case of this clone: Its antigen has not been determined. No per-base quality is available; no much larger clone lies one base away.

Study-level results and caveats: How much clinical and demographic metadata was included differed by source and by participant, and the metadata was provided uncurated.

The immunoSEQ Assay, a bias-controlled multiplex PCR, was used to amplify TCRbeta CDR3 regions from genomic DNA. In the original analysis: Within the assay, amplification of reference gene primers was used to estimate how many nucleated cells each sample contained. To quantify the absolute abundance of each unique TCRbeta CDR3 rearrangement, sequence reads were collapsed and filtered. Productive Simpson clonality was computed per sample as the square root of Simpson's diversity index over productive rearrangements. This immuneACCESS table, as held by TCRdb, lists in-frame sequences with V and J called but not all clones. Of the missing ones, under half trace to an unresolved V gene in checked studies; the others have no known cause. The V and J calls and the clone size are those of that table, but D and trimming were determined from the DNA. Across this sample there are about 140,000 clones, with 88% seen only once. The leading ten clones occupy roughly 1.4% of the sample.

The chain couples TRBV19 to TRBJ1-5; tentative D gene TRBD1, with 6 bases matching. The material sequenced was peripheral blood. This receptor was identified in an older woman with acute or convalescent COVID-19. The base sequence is TGTGCCAGTAGTAGTCAGGGGAGCAATCAGCCCCAGCATTTT. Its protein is CASSSQGSNQPQHF.